This TCR beta chain was recorded in a study of spatial heterogeneity in lung cancer. Study-level findings and limits: Counts that tracked tumor mutation counts were those of expanded intratumoral alpha and beta TCRs.

TCRdb itself ran the 5' RACE reads through MiXCR, one entry per CDR3 protein. The sample lists 16,000 or so distinct CDR3 sequences; around 7% were seen once. This clonotype was seen repeatedly, ten times or more. The antigen remains undetermined. The time point was: sample taken at primary tumor resection. This CDR3 region has 14 residues. The germline V gene has CDR1 SNHLY and CDR2 FYNNEI. V lost 4 bases and J lost 0, with 9 bases in between. The chain carries TRBV2 and TRBJ1-1; D unresolved. The material sequenced was lung tumor tissue, taken at surgery. The receptor comes from a female donor with early-stage non-small cell lung cancer. This CDR3 is CASSAGSLNTEAFF. The CDR3 DNA follows: TGTGCCAGCAGTGCCGGCAGCCTGAACACTGAAGCTTTCTTT. Full variable domain (outside the CDR3, taken from reference TRBV2 and TRBJ1-1): EPEVTQTPSHQVTQMGQEVILRCVPISNHLYFYWYRQILGQKVEFLVSFYNNEISEKSEIFDDQFSVERPDGSNFTLKIRSTKLEDSAMYFCASSAGSLNTEAFFGQGTRLTVV.